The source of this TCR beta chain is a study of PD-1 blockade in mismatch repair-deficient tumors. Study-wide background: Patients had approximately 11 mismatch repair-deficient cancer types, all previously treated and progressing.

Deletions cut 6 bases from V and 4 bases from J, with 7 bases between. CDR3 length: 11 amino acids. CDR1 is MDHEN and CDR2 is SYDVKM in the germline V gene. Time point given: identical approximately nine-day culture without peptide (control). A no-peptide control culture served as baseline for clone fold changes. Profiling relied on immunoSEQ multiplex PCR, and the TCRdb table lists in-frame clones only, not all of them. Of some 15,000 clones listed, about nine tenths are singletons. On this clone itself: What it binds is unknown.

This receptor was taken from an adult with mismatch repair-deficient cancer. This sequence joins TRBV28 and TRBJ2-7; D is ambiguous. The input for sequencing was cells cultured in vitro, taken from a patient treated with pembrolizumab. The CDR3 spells CASSENYEQYF. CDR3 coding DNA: TGTGCCAGCAGCGAAAATTACGAGCAGTACTTC.